This T cell receptor beta chain was found in a study of blood T cell repertoires in COVID-19. Turning to the study itself: Samples came from the United States, Italy and Spain, spanning acute and convalescent COVID-19.

The CDR3 totals 14 residues. J lost 5 bases, V lost 1 base, and 5 bases had no gene match. Germline assignment: CDR1 SGDLS and CDR2 YYNGEE. Sequenced by immunoSEQ multiplex PCR; TCRdb stores in-frame clones only, minus some. The repertoire consists of some 250,000 clones, with around nine tenths occurring once and the leading ten covering roughly 5%. The sample was peripheral blood. This sequence originates from a woman in her fifties or sixties with COVID-19, enrolled during active disease. This chain joins TRBV9 and TRBJ1-1; 7 bases line up with TRBD1. As DNA, the CDR3 is TGTGCCAGCAGCGTAAGTCAGGGGGAGACTGAAGCTTTCTTT. This codes for CASSVSQGETEAFF.